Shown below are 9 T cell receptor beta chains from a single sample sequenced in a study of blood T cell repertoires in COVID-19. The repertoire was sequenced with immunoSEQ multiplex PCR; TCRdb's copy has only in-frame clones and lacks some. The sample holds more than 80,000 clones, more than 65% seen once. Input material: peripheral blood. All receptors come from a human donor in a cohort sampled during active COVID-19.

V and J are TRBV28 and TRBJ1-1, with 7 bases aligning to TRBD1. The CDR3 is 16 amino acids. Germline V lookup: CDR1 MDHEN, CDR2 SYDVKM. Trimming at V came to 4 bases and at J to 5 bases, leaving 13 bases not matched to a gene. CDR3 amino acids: CASSSGGTVLGTEAFF. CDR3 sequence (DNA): TGTGCCAGCAGTTCAGGAGGGACAGTCCTTGGGACTGAAGCTTTCTTT.

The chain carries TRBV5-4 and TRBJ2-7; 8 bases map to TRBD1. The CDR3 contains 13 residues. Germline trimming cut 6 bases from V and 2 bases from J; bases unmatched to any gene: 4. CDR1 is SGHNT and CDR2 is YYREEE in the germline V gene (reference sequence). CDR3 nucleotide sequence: TGTGCCAGCACCGGACAGGGTACCTACGAGCAGTACTTC. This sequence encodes CASTGQGTYEQYF.

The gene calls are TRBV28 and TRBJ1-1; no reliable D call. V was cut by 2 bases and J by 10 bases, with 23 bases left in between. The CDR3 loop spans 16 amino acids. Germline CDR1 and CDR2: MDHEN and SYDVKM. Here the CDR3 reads CASSLHYRHPGSGAFF. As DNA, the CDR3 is TGTGCCAGCAGTTTACACTATAGACACCCGGGGTCGGGAGCTTTCTTT.

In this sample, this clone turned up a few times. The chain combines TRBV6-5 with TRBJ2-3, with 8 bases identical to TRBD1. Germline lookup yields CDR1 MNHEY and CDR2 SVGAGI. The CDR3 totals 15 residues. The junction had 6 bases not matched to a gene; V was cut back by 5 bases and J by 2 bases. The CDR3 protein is CASSLQGAHTDTQYF. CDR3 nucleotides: TGTGCCAGCAGTCTCCAGGGGGCCCACACAGATACGCAGTATTTT.

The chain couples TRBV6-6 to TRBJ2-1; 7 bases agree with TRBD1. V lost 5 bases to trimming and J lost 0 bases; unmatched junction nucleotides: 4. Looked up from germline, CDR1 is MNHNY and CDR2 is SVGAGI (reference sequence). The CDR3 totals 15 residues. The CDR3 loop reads CASSPGGFSYNEQFF. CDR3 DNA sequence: TGTGCCAGCAGTCCAGGGGGTTTCTCCTACAATGAGCAGTTCTTC.

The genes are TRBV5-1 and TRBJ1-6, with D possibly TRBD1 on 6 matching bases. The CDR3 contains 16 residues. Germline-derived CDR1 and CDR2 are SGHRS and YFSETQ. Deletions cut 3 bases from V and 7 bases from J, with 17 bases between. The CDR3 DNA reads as TGCGCCAGCAGCTCGGGACCAGGGGTCCTAAATTCACCCCTCCACTTT. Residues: CASSSGPGVLNSPLHF.

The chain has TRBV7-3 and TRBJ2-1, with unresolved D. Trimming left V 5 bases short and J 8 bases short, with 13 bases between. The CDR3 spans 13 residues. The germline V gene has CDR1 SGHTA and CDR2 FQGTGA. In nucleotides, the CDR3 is TGTGCCAGCAGCCCCCGGAGTGGCGATGAGCAGTTCTTC. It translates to CASSPRSGDEQFF.

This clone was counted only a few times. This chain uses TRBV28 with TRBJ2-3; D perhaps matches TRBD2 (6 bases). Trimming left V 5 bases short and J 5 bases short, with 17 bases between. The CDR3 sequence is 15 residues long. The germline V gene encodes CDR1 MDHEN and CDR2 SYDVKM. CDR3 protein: CASSPIPGTVDTQYF. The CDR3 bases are TGTGCCAGCAGTCCCATTCCGGGGACTGTAGATACGCAGTATTTT. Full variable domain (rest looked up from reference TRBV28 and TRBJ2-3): DVKVTQSSRYLVKRTGEKVFLECVQDMDHENMFWYRQDPGLGLRLIYFSYDVKMKEKGDIPEGYSVSREKKERFSLILESASTNQTSMYLCASSPIPGTVDTQYFGPGTRLTVL.

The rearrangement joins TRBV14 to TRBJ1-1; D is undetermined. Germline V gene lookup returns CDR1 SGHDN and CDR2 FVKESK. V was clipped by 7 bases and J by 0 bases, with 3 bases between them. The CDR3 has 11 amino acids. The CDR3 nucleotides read TGTGCCAGCACCGTGAACACTGAAGCTTTCTTT. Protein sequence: CASTVNTEAFF.